This entry describes one T cell receptor (beta chain). What it recognizes is unknown. These data come from a study of cytomegalovirus exposure and HLA in healthy donors. Across the whole study: Early on, a data release was issued that held 65 million to 100 million unique TCRs from HLA-typed donors.

Whole-study findings and limits: The authors listed 150 to 200 TCR beta chains as cytomegalovirus-associated.

60 Vbeta and 13 Jbeta primers were used in PCR. The repertoire was sequenced with immunoSEQ multiplex PCR; TCRdb's copy has only in-frame clones and lacks some. The sample records 160,000 or so clones, about 88% being singletons. Germline-derived CDR1 and CDR2 are MNHNY and SVGAGI (reference sequence). V gave up 6 bases and J gave up 0 bases, with 12 bases separating them. The CDR3 is made up of 15 amino acids. The specimen sequenced was PBMCs. The V call is TRBV6-6, the J call TRBJ1-3; D is perhaps TRBD1 (5 bases). This TCR came from a woman younger than 35 in good health and CMV-seronegative. CDR3 amino acids: CASRQGLDSGNTIYF. CDR3 nucleotides: TGTGCCAGCAGGCAGGGTTTGGACTCTGGAAACACCATATATTTT.